Included here is one TCR beta chain sequence, with context. Its target is unknown. Germline-derived CDR1 and CDR2 are GTSNPN and SVGIG (reference sequence). This CDR3 contains 13 residues. Trimming stripped 0 bases from V and 1 base from J, with 6 bases between. This specimen belongs to a study of CD8+ T cells in alopecia areata. Study outcomes and limitations: Among the top 100, expanded CD8+ clones, as well as scalp clonality, were significantly decreased by tofacitinib.

After isolation, RNA underwent reverse transcription to generate cDNA as the sequencing template. Clones were read by immunoSEQ multiplex PCR, and TCRdb kept only the in-frame ones, dropping some. The sample lists 110,000 or so clones, roughly 56% seen once, with about 3.7% in the top ten. Treatment meaning: oral pan-JAK inhibitor, 5-10 mg twice daily. Collected material from alopecia areata patients comprised lesional scalp punch biopsies and peripheral blood. Sample: CD4+ T cells sorted from blood, taken at week 24, from a patient treated with tofacitinib. The J gene is TRBJ2-5, the V gene TRBV30; no reliable D call. The receptor comes from a human donor with alopecia areata. This CDR3 is CAWSVNSQETQYF. The CDR3 bases are TGTGCCTGGAGTGTAAACAGCCAAGAGACCCAGTACTTC.